This paragraph reports one T cell receptor (beta chain). Its antigen is unknown. The assay was immunoSEQ multiplex PCR, and TCRdb's table has in-frame clones only and misses some. The table shows under 200,000 clones, with 81% occurring only once. The V gene lost 5 bases and the J gene lost 1 base, with 17 bases spanning the gap. This CDR3 is 16 amino acids long. Germline CDR1 KGHSH, CDR2 LQKENI. The data were obtained in a study of cytotoxic CD8 clonotypes in ibrutinib-treated CLL. On the study more broadly: Results showed approximately 25 partial and 2 complete responses; following median approximately 73 months, around 15 remained remitted, about twelve advanced.

Study results and limitations: At the start, clonality exceeded age-matched healthy donors and followed circulating CD8+ T-cell counts.

The TCR originated in a human donor with chronic lymphocytic leukemia. The sample here was PBMCs, taken after 12 months of ibrutinib treatment. V and J are TRBV18 and TRBJ1-1, with D possibly matching TRBD1 (6 bases). As DNA, the CDR3 is TGTGCCAGCTCAATCGGGCAGGGGTCGGGGAACACTGAAGCTTTCTTT. Its translation: CASSIGQGSGNTEAFF.